This T cell receptor beta chain was sequenced in a study of metastatic and nonmetastatic thyroid tumors. Overall study: From malignant and benign thyroid patients, repertoires in blood and in tumor or nodule tissue were compared. Findings and limits, study-wide: It was reported that TCR beta diversity was significantly higher in malignant thyroid tumors than benign nodules, in blood and tumor.

CDR1 MNHNS and CDR2 SASEGT come from the germline V gene. The CDR3 totals 15 residues. Trimming took 6 bases from V and 0 from J, leaving 12 bases between them. In the authors' workflow: To classify distant metastasis in papillary thyroid cancer, a model was built from CDR3 differences across clinicopathological groups. Using MiXCR, TCRdb re-called clones from the PCR reads. The V and J calls were determined by TCRdb, not by the authors. The data hold around 3,100 clones, with under 45% observed a single time. All patients were treatment-naive before thyroid surgery. This clone came up a few times. Its antigen is unknown.

The chain carries TRBV6-1 and TRBJ2-1; no firm D call. Sequenced sample: adjacent normal tissue. The TCR was taken from a male donor with papillary thyroid cancer or a benign thyroid nodule (not recorded which). Some clones in this sample may be carry-over from other donors' samples. CDR3 amino acids: CASRERPSSYNEQFF. CDR3 DNA: TGTGCCAGCAGGGAGCGTCCTAGCTCCTACAATGAGCAGTTCTTC.